Below are 14 T cell receptor beta chains sequenced from a single sample in a study of blood T cell repertoires in COVID-19. Only in-frame clones appear in the TCRdb table, and some are missing; sequencing was by immunoSEQ multiplex PCR. Of 200,000 to 250,000 clones listed, about four fifths are singletons. The sequencing input was peripheral blood. The receptors originated from an elderly woman with acute or convalescent COVID-19.

On this clone: This CDR3 is also generated by other DNA sequences in the sample. The J gene is TRBJ1-2, the V gene TRBV6-5; possibly TRBD1 for D (6 bases). The length of the CDR3 is 13 residues. CDR1 is MNHEY, CDR2 SVGAGI, per germline. V was cut by 6 bases and J by 2 bases, with 10 bases left in between. The CDR3 region is CASRRTANYGYTF. The CDR3 region has the DNA TGTGCCAGCAGGCGGACAGCAAACTATGGCTACACCTTC.

V usage is TRBV7-2 and J usage is TRBJ2-1; possible D gene TRBD1, 6 bases. Trimming stripped 5 bases from V and 5 bases from J, with 10 bases between. Germline V gene sequence: CDR1 SGHTA, CDR2 FQGNSA. The CDR3 covers 13 residues. CDR3 DNA: TGTGCCAGCAGCACGGACAGAAACAATGAGCAGTTCTTC. Its translation is CASSTDRNNEQFF.

The V call is TRBV4-1, the J call TRBJ1-6; D is undetermined. Germline-derived CDR1 and CDR2 are MGHRA and YSYEKL. V gave up 0 bases and J gave up 7 bases, with 19 bases separating them. This CDR3 region has 18 residues. CDR3 loop: CASSQDPGGSDANSPLHF. In nucleotides, the CDR3 is TGCGCCAGCAGCCAAGATCCCGGAGGGTCCGACGCGAATTCACCCCTCCACTTT.

This rearrangement joins TRBV7-2 to TRBJ2-5; 8 nucleotides align to TRBD2. Unmatched junction bases numbered 7, after V lost 4 bases and J lost 3 bases. There are 15 residues in the CDR3. The V gene's germline CDR1 is SGHTA and CDR2 FQGNSA. The CDR3 here is CASSSGGAGKETQYF. The CDR3 nucleotides read TGTGCCAGCAGCTCCGGGGGGGCGGGTAAAGAGACCCAGTACTTC.

The genes are TRBV2 and TRBJ1-1; D is perhaps TRBD1 (6 bases). The CDR3 consists of 13 residues. Trimming cost V 5 bases and J 4 bases, with 11 bases left between them. Germline V gene data show CDR1 as SNHLY and CDR2 as FYNNEI. The CDR3: CASSQGRGTEAFF. CDR3 coding DNA: TGTGCCAGCAGTCAGGGGAGGGGCACTGAAGCTTTCTTT.

The gene calls are TRBV5-4 and TRBJ2-7; 8 bases match TRBD1. Trimming took 4 bases from V and 0 from J; bases not matched to a gene: 3. This CDR3 has 14 residues. Germline V gives CDR1 SGHNT, CDR2 YYREEE (reference sequence). CDR3: CASSKDRVSYEQYF. In DNA, the CDR3 is TGTGCCAGCAGCAAGGACAGGGTCTCCTACGAGCAGTACTTC.

The chain couples TRBV5-1 to TRBJ1-4; D unclear. V lost 2 bases, J lost 0 bases, and 8 bases lay in between. This CDR3 contains 15 residues. CDR1 is SGHRS and CDR2 is YFSETQ in the germline V gene. The CDR3 region has the DNA TGCGCCAGCAGCTTAAGACAAGCAACTAATGAAAAACTGTTTTTT. It specifies CASSLRQATNEKLFF.

This rearrangement joins TRBV7-9 to TRBJ1-5; 7 nucleotides line up with TRBD1. Germline V gives CDR1 SEHNR, CDR2 FQNEAQ (reference sequence). The CDR3 runs to 14 residues. V trimming: 5 bases; J trimming: 4 bases; junction bases outside the gene matches: 5. DNA of the CDR3: TGTGCCAGCAGCCTCCGGGACAGTAATCAGCCCCAGCATTTT. Amino acids: CASSLRDSNQPQHF.

This chain links TRBV10-1 with TRBJ2-5; TRBD2 matches 10 bases. The CDR3 length is 20 residues. V lost 2 bases and J lost 2; bases outside the gene matches: 17. In germline, CDR1 is WNHNN, CDR2 SYGVQD (reference sequence). CDR3 sequence reads: CASSEREGASGGASQETQYF. The CDR3 nucleotides read TGCGCCAGCAGTGAGCGCGAGGGAGCTAGCGGGGGCGCTTCTCAAGAGACCCAGTACTTC.

The chain has TRBV12-3 or TRBV12-4 and TRBJ1-1, with D uncertain. Trimming left V 0 bases short and J 6 bases short, with 8 bases between. This CDR3 is 13 amino acids long. CDR3 sequence: CASSLAEKSEAFF. Written as DNA, the CDR3 is TGTGCCAGCAGTTTAGCGGAGAAGTCTGAAGCTTTCTTT.

This clone has more than one count but fewer than ten. The J gene is TRBJ1-2, the V gene TRBV7-2; TRBD1 aligns across 7 bases. Germline V gene data show CDR1 as SGHTA and CDR2 as FQGNSA. V shed 3 bases and J 0 bases; nucleotides not matched to a gene: 7. CDR3 length: 16 amino acids. In DNA, the CDR3 is TGTGCCAGCAGCTTTTATTCGGGGACAGCTAACTATGGCTACACCTTC. Translation gives CASSFYSGTANYGYTF.

This chain uses TRBV12-3 or TRBV12-4 with TRBJ2-1; no definite D call. V was trimmed by 6 bases and J by 4 bases, leaving 4 bases between them. The CDR3 runs to 11 residues. The CDR3 region has the DNA TGTGCCAGCAGACTATACAATGAGCAGTTCTTC. It encodes CASRLYNEQFF.

J is TRBJ1-5 and V is TRBV3-1 (or the pseudogene TRBV3-2); TRBD1 is a possible D gene (5 bases). Germline CDR1 is LGHDT and CDR2 is YNNKEL (reference sequence). The CDR3 is made up of 15 amino acids. V lost 0 bases to trimming and J lost 9 bases, with 15 bases between them. In nucleotides, the CDR3 is TGTGCCAGCAGCCAAGATCACCAGGGCCTCTCGCCCCAGCATTTT. Its protein product is CASSQDHQGLSPQHF.

The chain combines TRBV5-4 with TRBJ2-2, with TRBD1 matching 10 bases. The V gene's germline CDR1 is SGHNT and CDR2 YYREEE (reference sequence). V shed 4 bases, J shed 7 bases, and the junction held 7 bases outside the gene matches. CDR3 length: 15 amino acids. The CDR3 here is CASSRGTGEIGELFF. The DNA of the CDR3 is TGTGCCAGCAGCCGGGGGACAGGGGAGATCGGGGAGCTGTTTTTT. Complete variable domain (other parts from reference TRBV5-4 and TRBJ2-2): ETGVTQSPTHLIKTRGQQVTLRCSSQSGHNTVSWYQQALGQGPQFIFQYYREEENGRGNFPPRFSGLQFPNYSSELNVNALELDDSALYLCASSRGTGEIGELFFGEGSRLTVL.